Listed here are 8 T cell receptor beta chains from one sample, sequenced in a study of cytomegalovirus exposure and HLA in healthy donors. It was with 60 Vbeta and 13 Jbeta primers that the PCR ran. Sequencing used immunoSEQ multiplex PCR; TCRdb keeps in-frame clones, though not all of them. The sample includes more than 80,000 clones, 80% to 90% of them seen just once. Specimen: PBMCs. The receptors stem from a man in his forties or fifties in good health and CMV-seronegative.

This clone was observed a handful of times. The chain couples TRBV30 to TRBJ2-6; D is uncertain. Germline CDR1 GTSNPN, CDR2 SVGIG (reference sequence). Trimming cost V 3 bases and J 7 bases, with 10 bases left between them. This CDR3 is built from 13 residues. Here the CDR3 reads CAWSLLVANVLTF. The CDR3 coding sequence is TGTGCCTGGAGCCTCCTTGTCGCCAACGTCCTGACTTTC.

The V gene is TRBV5-4, the J gene TRBJ1-6, with D maybe TRBD1 (6 bases). The CDR3 sequence is 19 residues long. The V end lost 3 bases, the J end lost 5 bases, and 24 bases lay between the germline ends. The germline V gene has CDR1 SGHNT and CDR2 YYREEE (reference sequence). The chain's CDR3 is CASSWGGGGPETHNSPLHF. The DNA of the CDR3 is TGTGCCAGCAGCTGGGGAGGCGGGGGCCCCGAAACTCATAATTCACCCCTCCACTTT.

This clone was detected ten times or more. In nucleotides, the CDR3 is TGTGCCACCGAGCGGGGGGGCTCTCAAGAGACCCAGTACTTC. Translation gives CATERGGSQETQYF. This chain links TRBV7-2 with TRBJ2-5; TRBD2 aligns across 10 bases. Germline trimming cut 10 bases from V and 2 bases from J; bases unmatched to any gene: 7. CDR3 length: 14 amino acids. Germline lookup yields CDR1 SGHTA and CDR2 FQGNSA.

The genes are TRBV2 and TRBJ2-5, with 9 bases aligning to TRBD1. V was pared by 5 bases and J by 5 bases, with 6 bases of the junction left unmatched. This CDR3 is 14 amino acids long. Germline V gene lookup returns CDR1 SNHLY and CDR2 FYNNEI. This chain's CDR3 is CASSPDRGRETQYF. The DNA of the CDR3 is TGTGCCAGCAGTCCGGACAGGGGACGGGAGACCCAGTACTTC.

The rearrangement uses TRBV18 and TRBJ1-1, with TRBD1 matching over 8 bases. Germline values: CDR1 KGHSH, CDR2 LQKENI. Unmatched junction bases numbered 9, after V lost 3 bases and J lost 6 bases. There are 15 residues in the CDR3. CDR3 amino acids: CASSPEQGVWAEAFF. As DNA, the CDR3 is TGTGCCAGCTCACCGGAACAGGGGGTGTGGGCTGAAGCTTTCTTT.

The chain employs TRBV5-1 and TRBJ1-2; D gene unclear. V gave up 4 bases and J gave up 0 bases, with 10 bases separating them. The CDR3 covers 14 residues. The V gene's germline CDR1 is SGHRS and CDR2 YFSETQ. CDR3 amino acids: CASSPDGTNYGYTF. In DNA form, the CDR3 reads TGCGCCAGCAGCCCCGACGGGACTAACTATGGCTACACCTTC. The variable domain in full, with the rest retrieved from reference TRBV5-1 and TRBJ1-2, is KAGVTQTPRYLIKTRGQQVTLSCSPISGHRSVSWYQQTPGQGLQFLFEYFSETQRNKGNFPGRFSGRQFSNSRSEMNVSTLELGDSALYLCASSPDGTNYGYTFGSGTRLTVV.

The chain couples TRBV11-2 to TRBJ2-3; a weak D match, TRBD1 (7 bases). V was clipped by 5 bases and J by 5 bases, with 11 bases between them. CDR1 is SGHAT, CDR2 FQNNGV, per germline. The CDR3 is 13 amino acids. The CDR3: CASSQGGGDTQYF. CDR3 bases: TGTGCCAGCAGCCAGGGGGGTGGAGATACGCAGTATTTT. Full variable domain (missing parts from reference TRBV11-2 and TRBJ2-3): EAGVAQSPRYKIIEKRQSVAFWCNPISGHATLYWYQQILGQGPKLLIQFQNNGVVDDSQLPKDRFSAERLKGVDSTLKIQPAKLEDSAVYLCASSQGGGDTQYFGPGTRLTVL.

The chain recombines TRBV5-5 with TRBJ1-1; 7 bases are shared with TRBD1. The trim removed 4 bases at V and 1 base at J, leaving 7 bases unmatched. CDR1 is SGHKS and CDR2 is YYEKEE in the germline V gene (reference sequence). The CDR3 loop spans 15 amino acids. DNA for the CDR3: TGTGCCAGCAGCCGACAGGGTCAAGAGAACACTGAAGCTTTCTTT. Translating it yields CASSRQGQENTEAFF. Drawing the rest from reference TRBV5-5 and TRBJ1-1, the complete variable domain is DAGVTQSPTHLIKTRGQQVTLRCSPISGHKSVSWYQQVLGQGPQFIFQYYEKEERGRGNFPDRFSARQFPNYSSELNVNALLLGDSALYLCASSRQGQENTEAFFGQGTRLTVV.